Sequencing of this T cell receptor (beta chain) was carried out in a study of a mutant IDH1 vaccine in newly diagnosed glioma. General study findings and limits: There seemed to be no relation between pseudoprogression and changes in top peripheral T cell clonotypes.

Time point indicated: week 35, safety follow-up. In every dose of vaccine, 300 ug of mutant IDH1 20-mer peptide was given alongside topical imiquimod. Remarks on this clone: Antigen specificity is unknown.

Only in-frame clones appear in the TCRdb table, and some are missing; sequencing was by immunoSEQ multiplex PCR. The table shows tens of thousands of clones, with 74% occurring only once. This clonotype originated in a man in his forties or fifties with glioma. Sequencing was performed on PBMCs, taken from a glioma patient whose treatment included an IDH1 peptide vaccine.

CDR3 bases: TGTGCCAGCAGCCAAAGGACAGCTTCTGGAAACACCATATATTTT. Protein sequence: CASSQRTASGNTIYF. The chain recombines TRBV7-9 with TRBJ1-3, with D possibly matching TRBD1 (6 bases). V lost 5 bases and J 1 base, leaving 12 bases between the germline ends. From germline, CDR1 is SEHNR and CDR2 FQNEAQ (reference sequence). The CDR3 runs to 15 residues.